This T cell receptor beta chain emerged from a study of blood T cell repertoires in COVID-19 (dated by TCRdb to between 2020 and 2021). With respect to the entire study: Samples covering the acute and convalescent phases of COVID-19 were provided by collaborators in the United States, Italy and Spain. The material from the prospective study consisted of cDNA or gDNA derived from T cells, B-cell-depleted T cells, or PBMCs. The dataset comprised deeply sampled blood TCRbeta repertoires from subjects exposed to, actively infected with, or recovered from COVID-19. The repertoires were released in a freely available public database intended as a resource for research on the immune response to SARS-CoV-2. Samples came from the ongoing ImmuneRACE study (first 160 participants) plus 1,254 subjects from 6 global collaborators. Sample metadata almost always included a de-identified subject ID, COVID-19 status, age in years and sex. HLA class I and class II types, where available, came from metadata supplied by the sample provider rather than from assay-based typing.

Each collaborating institution followed its own protocols to collect whole blood in K2EDTA tubes. For TCRbeta analysis, collaborators shipped samples as frozen whole blood, isolated PBMCs, or DNA extracted from either of those sample types. CDR3 length: 20 amino acids, cysteine to phenylalanine. Solely the CDR3 DNA is kept, with 60 bases framed from the first base. The V end gives up 0 bases and the J end 0 bases, leaving 9 bases in the junction not matched to a gene. From a lookup of the germline V gene, CDR1 and CDR2 are LGHNA and YSLEER. TCRbeta CDR3 regions were amplified from genomic DNA by means of the immunoSEQ Assay, a bias-controlled multiplex PCR. In the paper's pipeline: The number of nucleated cells in each sample was estimated by amplification of reference gene primers within the assay. To quantify the absolute abundance of each unique TCRbeta CDR3 rearrangement, sequence reads were collapsed and filtered. For each sample, productive Simpson clonality was calculated by taking the square root of Simpson's diversity index across productive rearrangements. This immuneACCESS table, as held by TCRdb, lists in-frame sequences with V and J called but not all clones. Of the missing ones, under half trace to an unresolved V gene in checked studies; the others have no known cause. V, J and clone size are those of that table, while D and trimming were read from the DNA. The sample includes about 120,000 clones, with about 80% observed a single time. The ten largest clones add up to 7.5% of the sample.

Remarks on this clone: The specificity of this receptor is unknown. Within one base of it there is no much larger clone, and no base qualities were kept.

General conclusions and limits of the study: Clinical and demographic metadata were provided uncurated, with the amount varying by source and participant.

The sequencing input was peripheral blood. This chain is built from TRBV4-3 and TRBJ2-6, and TRBD1 aligns with 9 junction nucleotides. The clonotype was recovered from a man between 70 and 80 years old with active or convalescent COVID-19. The DNA sequence is TGCGCCAGCAGCCAAGATAGGGCCGGGACAGGGTACTCTGGGGCCAACGTCCTGACTTTC. It is translated as CASSQDRAGTGYSGANVLTF.